The present entry profiles one T cell receptor (beta chain) with its context. The antigen is not known. This specimen comes from a study of human T cells and chemical hapten exposure. Across the study: Small pooled library volume differences chiefly drove per-sample TCR yield variation.

Time point indicated: pre-sensitization, week 0. Stated treatment: therapeutic diphenylcyclopropenone sensitization with weekly scalp DPC. The V gene end was trimmed by 6 bases and the J gene end by 2 bases; junction bases not matched to a gene: 4. This CDR3 spans 14 amino acids. TCRdb processed the RACE reads anew with MiXCR; each CDR3 protein has one entry. The data contain 200,000 to 300,000 distinct CDR3 sequences, about 9% of them singletons. Points from the study as a whole: Expanded TCRs showed more large CDR3 clusters than pre-sensitization or healthy control sets. Positive correlation was observed between PT1 expanded TCR counts and patch test score.

V usage is TRBV12-3 or TRBV12-4 and J usage is TRBJ1-3; 7 bases are a match to TRBD1. This material consisted of whole blood, taken in connection with sensitization to the hapten diphenylcyclopropenone (DPC). This TCR was sampled from a woman in her forties with alopecia areata. Some clones in this sample may be carry-over from other donors' samples. The CDR3 DNA reads as TGTGCCAGCAGCTCCACAGGGGCTGGAAACACCATATATTTT. Its translation is CASSSTGAGNTIYF.